This TCR beta chain comes out of a study of T-cell memory formation after mild COVID-19. Comments on this clonotype: Its target is not known.

In TCRdb, the 5' RACE reads were re-called with MiXCR into one record per CDR3 protein. The data contain 400,000 or so distinct CDR3 sequences, 20% of them singletons. General study results and limits: In second-wave clones peaking day 37, SARS-CoV-2 specificity remained unconfirmed.

Between the trimmed V and J ends, which lost 0 bases and 4 bases, there was a span of 15 bases. The CDR3 runs 16 residues. CDR1 is SGHVS and CDR2 is FQNEAQ in the germline V gene. The TCR was taken from an adult woman who had mild COVID-19 (a few samples of this study predate the infection). Cell type and time point are not known. The sequenced material came from PBMCs or a T cell subset sorted from them (not recorded which). The chain employs TRBV7-8 and TRBJ2-5, with a possible D match to TRBD2 (6 bases). As DNA, the CDR3 is TGTGCCAGCAGCTTAGCTCCTGAGCGGGTAGGAGAGACCCAGTACTTC. Translated, it gives CASSLAPERVGETQYF.